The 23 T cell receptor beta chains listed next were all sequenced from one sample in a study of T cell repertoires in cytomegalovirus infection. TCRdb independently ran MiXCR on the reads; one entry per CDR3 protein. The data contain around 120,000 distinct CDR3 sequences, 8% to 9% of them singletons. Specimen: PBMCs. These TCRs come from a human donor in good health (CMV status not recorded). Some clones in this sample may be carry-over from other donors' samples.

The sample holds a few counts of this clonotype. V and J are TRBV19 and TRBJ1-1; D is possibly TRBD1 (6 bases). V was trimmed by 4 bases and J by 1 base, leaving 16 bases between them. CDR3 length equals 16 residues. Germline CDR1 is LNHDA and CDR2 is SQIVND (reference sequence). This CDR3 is CASSNYRGGKNTEAFF. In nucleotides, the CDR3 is TGTGCCAGTAGTAACTATCGGGGGGGCAAGAACACTGAAGCTTTCTTT.

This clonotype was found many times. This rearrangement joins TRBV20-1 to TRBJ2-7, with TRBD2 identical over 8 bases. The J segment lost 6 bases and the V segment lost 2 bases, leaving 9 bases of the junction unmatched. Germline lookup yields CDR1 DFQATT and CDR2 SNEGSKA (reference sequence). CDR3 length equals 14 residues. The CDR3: CSARPSGLAGEQYF. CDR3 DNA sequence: TGCAGTGCTAGACCTAGCGGACTAGCTGGCGAGCAGTACTTC.

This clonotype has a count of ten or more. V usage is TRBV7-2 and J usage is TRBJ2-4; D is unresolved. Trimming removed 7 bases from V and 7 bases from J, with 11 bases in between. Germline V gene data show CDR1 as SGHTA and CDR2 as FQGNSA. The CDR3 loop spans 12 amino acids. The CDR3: CASTRPGNIQYF. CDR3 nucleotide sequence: TGTGCCAGCACCAGACCCGGGAACATTCAGTACTTC. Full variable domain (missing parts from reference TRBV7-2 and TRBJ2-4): GAGVSQSPSNKVTEKGKDVELRCDPISGHTALYWYRQSLGQGLEFLIYFQGNSAPDKSGLPSDRFSAERTGGSVSTLTIQRTQQEDSAVYLCASTRPGNIQYFGAGTRLSVL.

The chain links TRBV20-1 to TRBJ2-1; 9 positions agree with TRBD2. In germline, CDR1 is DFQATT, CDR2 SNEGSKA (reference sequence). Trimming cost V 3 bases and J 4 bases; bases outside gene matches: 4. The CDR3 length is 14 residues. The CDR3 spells CSASRSGRYNEQFF. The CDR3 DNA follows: TGCAGTGCTAGTCGGAGCGGGAGGTACAATGAGCAGTTCTTC.

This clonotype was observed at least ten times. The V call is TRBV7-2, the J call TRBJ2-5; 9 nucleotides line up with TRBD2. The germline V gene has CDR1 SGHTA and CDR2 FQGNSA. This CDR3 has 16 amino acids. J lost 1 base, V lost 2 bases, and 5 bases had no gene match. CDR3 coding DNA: TGTGCCAGCAGCTTATCCCGCGGGGGGGCCCAAGAGACCCAGTACTTC. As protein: CASSLSRGGAQETQYF.

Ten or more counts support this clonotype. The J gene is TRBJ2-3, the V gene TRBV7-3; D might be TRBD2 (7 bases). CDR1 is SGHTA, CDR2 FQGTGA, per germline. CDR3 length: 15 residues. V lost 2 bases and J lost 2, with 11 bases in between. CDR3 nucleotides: TGTGCCAGCAGCTTATCCGGGGGGCTCACAGATACGCAGTATTTT. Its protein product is CASSLSGGLTDTQYF.

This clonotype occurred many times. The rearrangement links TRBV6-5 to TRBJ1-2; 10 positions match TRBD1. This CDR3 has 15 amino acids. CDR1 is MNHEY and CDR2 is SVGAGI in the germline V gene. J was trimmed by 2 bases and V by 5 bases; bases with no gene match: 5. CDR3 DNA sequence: TGTGCCAGCAGTACCGGGACAGGGGTCAACTATGGCTACACCTTC. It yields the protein CASSTGTGVNYGYTF.

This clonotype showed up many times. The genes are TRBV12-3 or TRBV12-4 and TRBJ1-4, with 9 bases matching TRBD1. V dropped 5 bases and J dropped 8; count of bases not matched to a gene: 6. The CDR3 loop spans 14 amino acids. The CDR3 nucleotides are TGTGCCAGCAGTCCCGGGACAGGGAGGGAAAAACTGTTTTTT. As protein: CASSPGTGREKLFF.

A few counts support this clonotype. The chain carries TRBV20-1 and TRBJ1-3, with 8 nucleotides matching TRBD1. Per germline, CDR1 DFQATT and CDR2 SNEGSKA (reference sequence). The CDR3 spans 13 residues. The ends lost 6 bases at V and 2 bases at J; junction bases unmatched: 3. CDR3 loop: CSAPDRAGNTIYF. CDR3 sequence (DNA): TGCAGTGCCCCGGACAGGGCTGGAAACACCATATATTTT.

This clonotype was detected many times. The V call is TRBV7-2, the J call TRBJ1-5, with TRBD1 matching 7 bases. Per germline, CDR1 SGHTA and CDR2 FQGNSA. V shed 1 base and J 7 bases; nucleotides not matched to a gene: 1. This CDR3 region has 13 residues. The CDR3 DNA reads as TGTGCCAGCAGCTTAGAGGGGGCGCAGCCCCAGCATTTT. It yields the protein CASSLEGAQPQHF.

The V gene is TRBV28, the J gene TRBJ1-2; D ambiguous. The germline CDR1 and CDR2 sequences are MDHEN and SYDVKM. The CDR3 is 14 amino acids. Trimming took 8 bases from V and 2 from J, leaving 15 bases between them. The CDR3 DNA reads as TGTGCCAGCGTGTCTCCTTTACCAAACTATGGCTACACCTTC. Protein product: CASVSPLPNYGYTF.

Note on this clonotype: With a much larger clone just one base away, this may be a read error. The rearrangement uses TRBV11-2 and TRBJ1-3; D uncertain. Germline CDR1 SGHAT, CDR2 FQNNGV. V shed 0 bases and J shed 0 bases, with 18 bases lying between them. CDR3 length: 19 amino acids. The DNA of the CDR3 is TGTGCCAGCAGCTTAGATCCGCAACAGCCCTTTAACTCTGGAAACACCATATATTTT. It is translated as CASSLDPQQPFNSGNTIYF. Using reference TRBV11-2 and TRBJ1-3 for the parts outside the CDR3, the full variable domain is EAGVAQSPRYKIIEKRQSVAFWCNPISGHATLYWYQQILGQGPKLLIQFQNNGVVDDSQLPKDRFSAERLKGVDSTLKIQPAKLEDSAVYLCASSLDPQQPFNSGNTIYFGEGSWLTVV.

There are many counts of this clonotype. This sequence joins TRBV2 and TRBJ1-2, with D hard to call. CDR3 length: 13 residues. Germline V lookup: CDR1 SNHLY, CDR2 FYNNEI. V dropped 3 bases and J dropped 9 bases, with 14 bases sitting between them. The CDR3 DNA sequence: TGTGCCAGCAGTGATAACAAGAAGCCCAGCTACACCTTC. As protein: CASSDNKKPSYTF.

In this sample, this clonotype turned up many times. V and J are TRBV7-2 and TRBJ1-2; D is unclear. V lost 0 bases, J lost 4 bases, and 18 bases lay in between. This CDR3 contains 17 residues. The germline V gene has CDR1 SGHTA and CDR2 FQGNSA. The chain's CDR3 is CASSLALDGSYLYGYTF. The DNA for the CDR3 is TGTGCCAGCAGCTTAGCGCTGGACGGTAGTTACCTCTATGGCTACACCTTC.

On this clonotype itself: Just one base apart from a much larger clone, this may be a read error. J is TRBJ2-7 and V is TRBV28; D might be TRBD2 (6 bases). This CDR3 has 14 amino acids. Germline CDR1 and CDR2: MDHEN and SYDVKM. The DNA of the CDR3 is TGTGCCAGCAGTCCCCCTGGGGGGTCCTACGAGCAGAACTTC. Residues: CASSPPGGSYEQNF.

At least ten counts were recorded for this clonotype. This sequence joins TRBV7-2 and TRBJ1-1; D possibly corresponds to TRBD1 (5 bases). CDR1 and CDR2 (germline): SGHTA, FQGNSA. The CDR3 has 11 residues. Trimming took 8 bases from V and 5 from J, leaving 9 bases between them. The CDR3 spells CASGRGTEAFF. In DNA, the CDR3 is TGTGCCAGCGGTCGGGGGACTGAAGCTTTCTTT.

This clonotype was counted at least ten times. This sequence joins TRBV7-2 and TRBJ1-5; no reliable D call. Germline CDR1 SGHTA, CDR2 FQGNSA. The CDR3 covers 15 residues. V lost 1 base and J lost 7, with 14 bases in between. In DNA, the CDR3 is TGTGCCAGCAGCTTAGATGCTGGGAGAGGGCAGCCCCAGCATTTT. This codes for CASSLDAGRGQPQHF.

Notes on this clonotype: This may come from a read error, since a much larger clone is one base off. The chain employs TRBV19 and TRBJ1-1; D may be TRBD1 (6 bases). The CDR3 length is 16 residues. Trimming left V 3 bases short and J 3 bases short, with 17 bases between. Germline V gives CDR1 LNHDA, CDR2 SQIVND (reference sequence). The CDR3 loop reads CASSIGHGGLDTEAFF. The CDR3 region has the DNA TGTGCCAGTAGTATCGGGCACGGGGGCTTGGACACTGAAGCTTTCTTT. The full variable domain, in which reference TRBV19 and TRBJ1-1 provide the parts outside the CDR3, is DGGITQSPKYLFRKEGQNVTLSCEQNLNHDAMYWYRQDPGQGLRLIYYSQIVNDFQKGDIAEGYSVSREKKESFPLTVTSAQKNPTAFYLCASSIGHGGLDTEAFFGQGTRLTVV.

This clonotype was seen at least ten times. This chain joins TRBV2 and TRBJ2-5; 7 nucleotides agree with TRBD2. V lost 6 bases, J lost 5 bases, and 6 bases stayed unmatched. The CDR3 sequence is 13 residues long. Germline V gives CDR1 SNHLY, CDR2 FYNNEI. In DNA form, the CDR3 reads TGTGCCAGCAGGGGGGGGACGGGCGAGACCCAGTACTTC. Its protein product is CASRGGTGETQYF.

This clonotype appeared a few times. The CDR3 spells CASSRDSPRDTQYF. CDR3 coding DNA: TGTGCCAGCTCACGGGACAGTCCTAGGGATACGCAGTATTTT. The gene calls are TRBV18 and TRBJ2-3, with 7 bases that match TRBD1. The V gene's germline CDR1 is KGHSH and CDR2 LQKENI. Losses at the gene ends were 4 bases for V and 6 bases for J; bases not matched to a gene: 7. The CDR3 loop spans 14 amino acids.

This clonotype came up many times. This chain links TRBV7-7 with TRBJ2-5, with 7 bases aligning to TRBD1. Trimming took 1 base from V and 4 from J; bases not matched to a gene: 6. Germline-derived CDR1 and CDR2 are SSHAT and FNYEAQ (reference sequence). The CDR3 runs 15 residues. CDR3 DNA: TGTGCCAGCAGCTTAGTACAGGGGACCTCAGAGACCCAGTACTTC. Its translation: CASSLVQGTSETQYF.

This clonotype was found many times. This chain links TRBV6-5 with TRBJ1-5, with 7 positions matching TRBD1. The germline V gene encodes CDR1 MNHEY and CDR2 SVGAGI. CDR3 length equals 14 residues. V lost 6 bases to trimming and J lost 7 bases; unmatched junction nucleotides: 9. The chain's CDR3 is CASSPTGRTQPQHF. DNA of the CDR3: TGTGCCAGCAGCCCGACAGGGAGGACCCAGCCCCAGCATTTT.

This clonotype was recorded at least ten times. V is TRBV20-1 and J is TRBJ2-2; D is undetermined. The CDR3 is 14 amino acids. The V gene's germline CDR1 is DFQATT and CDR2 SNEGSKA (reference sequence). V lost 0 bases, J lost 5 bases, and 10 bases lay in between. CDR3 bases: TGCAGTGCTAGAGATCTTTCTGGTACCGGGGAGCTGTTTTTT. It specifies CSARDLSGTGELFF.